The text below deals with one T cell receptor beta chain. The data were obtained in a study of CD8 T cells in ankylosing spondylitis. TCRdb ran MiXCR on the 5' RACE reads and lists one entry per CDR3 protein. The sample lists about 130,000 distinct CDR3 sequences, around 13% occurring once. CDR1 is KGHDR, CDR2 SFDVKD, per germline. J lost 5 bases, V lost 2 bases, and 5 bases had no gene match. This CDR3 has 15 residues. The receptor comes from a female donor with ankylosing spondylitis or in good health (not recorded which). The V and J genes are TRBV24-1 and TRBJ1-5, with 7 bases identical to TRBD1. The source material was blood, either unsorted or a sorted T cell fraction (not recorded which). The CDR3 is CATSDSRTGHQPQHF. The DNA of the CDR3 is TGTGCCACCAGTGATTCCCGGACAGGCCATCAGCCCCAGCATTTT.